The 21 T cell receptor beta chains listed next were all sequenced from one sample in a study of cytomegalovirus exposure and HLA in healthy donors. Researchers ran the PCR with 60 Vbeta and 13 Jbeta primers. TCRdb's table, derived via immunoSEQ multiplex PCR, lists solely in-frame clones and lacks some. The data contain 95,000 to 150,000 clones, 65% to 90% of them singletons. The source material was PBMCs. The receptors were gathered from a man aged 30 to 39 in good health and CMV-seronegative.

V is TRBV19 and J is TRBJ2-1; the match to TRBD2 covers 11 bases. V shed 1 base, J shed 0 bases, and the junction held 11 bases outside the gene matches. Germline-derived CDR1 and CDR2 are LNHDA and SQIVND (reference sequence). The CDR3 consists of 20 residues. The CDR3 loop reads CASSIARLAGPLISYNEQFF. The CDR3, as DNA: TGTGCCAGTAGTATAGCGCGACTAGCGGGGCCCCTTATCTCCTACAATGAGCAGTTCTTC.

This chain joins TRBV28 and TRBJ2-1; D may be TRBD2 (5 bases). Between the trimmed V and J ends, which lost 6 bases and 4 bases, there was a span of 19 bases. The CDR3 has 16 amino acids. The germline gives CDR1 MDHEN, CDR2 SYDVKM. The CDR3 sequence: CASSPGRTASYNEQFF. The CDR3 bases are TGTGCCAGCAGCCCTGGACGGACTGCATCTTACAATGAGCAGTTCTTC. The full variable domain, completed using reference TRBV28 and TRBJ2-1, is DVKVTQSSRYLVKRTGEKVFLECVQDMDHENMFWYRQDPGLGLRLIYFSYDVKMKEKGDIPEGYSVSREKKERFSLILESASTNQTSMYLCASSPGRTASYNEQFFGPGTRLTVL.

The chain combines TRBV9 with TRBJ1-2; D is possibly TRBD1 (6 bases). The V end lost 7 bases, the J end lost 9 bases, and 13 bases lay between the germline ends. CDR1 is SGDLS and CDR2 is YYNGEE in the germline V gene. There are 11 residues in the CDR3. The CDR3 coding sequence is TGTGCCAGCTACTCAGGGGCCAGCTACACCTTC. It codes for CASYSGASYTF.

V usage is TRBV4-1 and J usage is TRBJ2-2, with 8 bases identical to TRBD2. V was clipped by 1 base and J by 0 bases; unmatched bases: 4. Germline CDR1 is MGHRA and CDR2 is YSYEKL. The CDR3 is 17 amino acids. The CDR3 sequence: CASSQGGSGANTGELFF. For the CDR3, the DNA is TGCGCCAGCAGCCAAGGAGGTAGCGGGGCGAACACCGGGGAGCTGTTTTTT.

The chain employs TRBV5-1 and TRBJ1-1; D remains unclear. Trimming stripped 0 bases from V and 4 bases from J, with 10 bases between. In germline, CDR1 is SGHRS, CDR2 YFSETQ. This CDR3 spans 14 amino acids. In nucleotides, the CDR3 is TGCGCCAGCAGCTTGGACGGCCGCGGCACTGAAGCTTTCTTT. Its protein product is CASSLDGRGTEAFF.

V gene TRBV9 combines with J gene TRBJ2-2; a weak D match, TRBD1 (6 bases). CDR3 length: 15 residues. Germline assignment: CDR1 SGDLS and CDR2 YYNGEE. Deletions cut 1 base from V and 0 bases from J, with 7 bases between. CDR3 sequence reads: CASSVRTANTGELFF. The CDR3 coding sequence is TGTGCCAGCAGCGTAAGGACAGCGAACACCGGGGAGCTGTTTTTT.

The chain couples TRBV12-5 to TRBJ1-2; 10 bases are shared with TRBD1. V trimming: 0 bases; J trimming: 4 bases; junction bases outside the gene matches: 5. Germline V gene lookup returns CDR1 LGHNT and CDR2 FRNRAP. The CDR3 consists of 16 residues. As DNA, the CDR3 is TGTGCTAGTGGTTTGGTCACCGGGACAGGGGCCTATGGCTACACCTTC. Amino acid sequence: CASGLVTGTGAYGYTF.

This chain's CDR3 is CASSPGLVKSGELFF. CDR3 nucleotide sequence: TGTGCCAGCAGCCCGGGACTAGTTAAATCCGGGGAGCTGTTTTTT. The chain has TRBV6-5 and TRBJ2-2; 8 bases are a match to TRBD2. J lost 6 bases, V lost 6 bases, and 9 bases had no gene match. This CDR3 has 15 residues. Germline CDR1 is MNHEY and CDR2 is SVGAGI.

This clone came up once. The CDR3 region is CASSLLDRASPLHF. The CDR3 coding sequence is TGCGCCAGCAGCTTGTTGGACAGGGCTTCACCCCTCCACTTT. The chain combines TRBV5-1 with TRBJ1-6, with 8 positions matching TRBD1. V dropped 1 base and J dropped 9; count of bases not matched to a gene: 3. The CDR3 is made up of 14 amino acids. Looked up from germline, CDR1 is SGHRS and CDR2 is YFSETQ.

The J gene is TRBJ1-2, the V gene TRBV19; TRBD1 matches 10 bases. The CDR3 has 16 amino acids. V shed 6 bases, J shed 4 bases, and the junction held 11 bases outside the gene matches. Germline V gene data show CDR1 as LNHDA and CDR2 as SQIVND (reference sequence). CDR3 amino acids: CASRQPGTGAGYGYTF. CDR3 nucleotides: TGTGCCAGTAGACAACCCGGGACAGGGGCAGGCTATGGCTACACCTTC. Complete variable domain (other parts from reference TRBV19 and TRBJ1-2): DGGITQSPKYLFRKEGQNVTLSCEQNLNHDAMYWYRQDPGQGLRLIYYSQIVNDFQKGDIAEGYSVSREKKESFPLTVTSAQKNPTAFYLCASRQPGTGAGYGYTFGSGTRLTVV.

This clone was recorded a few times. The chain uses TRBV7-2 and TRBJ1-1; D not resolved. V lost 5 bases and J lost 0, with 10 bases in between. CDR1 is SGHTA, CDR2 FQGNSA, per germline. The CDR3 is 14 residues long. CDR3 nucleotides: TGTGCCAGCAGCCCTAGCCGGTTGAACACTGAAGCTTTCTTT. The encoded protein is CASSPSRLNTEAFF.

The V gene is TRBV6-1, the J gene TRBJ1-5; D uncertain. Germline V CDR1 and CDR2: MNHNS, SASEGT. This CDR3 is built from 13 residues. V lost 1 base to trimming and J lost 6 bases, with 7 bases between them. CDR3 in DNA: TGTGCCAGCAGTGAAGGAGTATCTCAGCCCCAGCATTTT. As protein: CASSEGVSQPQHF.

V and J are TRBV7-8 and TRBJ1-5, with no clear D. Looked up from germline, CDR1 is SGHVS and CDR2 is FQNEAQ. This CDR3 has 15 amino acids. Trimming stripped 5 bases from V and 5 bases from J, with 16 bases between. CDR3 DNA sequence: TGTGCCAGCAGCGTCCGGGAACCTTGGGATCAGCCCCAGCATTTT. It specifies CASSVREPWDQPQHF. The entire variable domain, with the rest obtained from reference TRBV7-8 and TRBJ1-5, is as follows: GAGVSQSPRYKVAKRGQDVALRCDPISGHVSLFWYQQALGQGPEFLTYFQNEAQLDKSGLPSDRFFAERPEGSVSTLKIQRTQQEDSAVYLCASSVREPWDQPQHFGDGTRLSIL.

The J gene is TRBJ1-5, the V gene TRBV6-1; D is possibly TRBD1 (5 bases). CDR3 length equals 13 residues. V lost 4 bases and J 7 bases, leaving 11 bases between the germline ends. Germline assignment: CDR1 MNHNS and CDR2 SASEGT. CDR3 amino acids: CASSAREGQPQHF. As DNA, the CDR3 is TGTGCCAGCAGTGCCAGGGAAGGGCAGCCCCAGCATTTT.

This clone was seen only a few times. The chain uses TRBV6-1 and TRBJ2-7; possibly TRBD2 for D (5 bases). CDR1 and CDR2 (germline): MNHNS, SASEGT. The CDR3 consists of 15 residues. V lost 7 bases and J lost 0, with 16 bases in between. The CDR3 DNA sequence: TGTGCCAGCAACCTCTACCCCGGAGGCTCCTACGAGCAGTACTTC. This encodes CASNLYPGGSYEQYF.

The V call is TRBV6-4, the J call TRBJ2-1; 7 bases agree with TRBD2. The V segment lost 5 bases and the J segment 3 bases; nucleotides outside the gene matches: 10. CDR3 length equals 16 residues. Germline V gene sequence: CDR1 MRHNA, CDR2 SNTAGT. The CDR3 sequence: CASSPSTSALYNEQFF. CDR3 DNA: TGTGCCAGCAGTCCCAGCACTAGCGCACTCTACAATGAGCAGTTCTTC.

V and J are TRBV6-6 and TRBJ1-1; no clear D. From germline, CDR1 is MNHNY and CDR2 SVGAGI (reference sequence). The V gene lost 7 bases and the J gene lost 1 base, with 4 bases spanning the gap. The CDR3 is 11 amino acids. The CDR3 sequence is CASTQNTEAFF. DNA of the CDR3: TGTGCCAGCACCCAGAACACTGAAGCTTTCTTT.

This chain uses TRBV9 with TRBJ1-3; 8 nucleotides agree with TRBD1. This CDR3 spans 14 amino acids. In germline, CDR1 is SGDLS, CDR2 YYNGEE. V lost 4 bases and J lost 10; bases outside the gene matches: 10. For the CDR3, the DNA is TGTGCCAGCAGCCCGCGGACAGGGCTGAGGACCATATATTTT. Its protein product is CASSPRTGLRTIYF.

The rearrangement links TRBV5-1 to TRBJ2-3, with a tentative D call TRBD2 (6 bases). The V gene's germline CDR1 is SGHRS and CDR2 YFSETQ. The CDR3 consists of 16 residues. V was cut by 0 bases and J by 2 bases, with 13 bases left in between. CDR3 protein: CASSLGVSGYTDTQYF. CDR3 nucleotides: TGCGCCAGCAGCTTGGGGGTTAGCGGATACACAGATACGCAGTATTTT.

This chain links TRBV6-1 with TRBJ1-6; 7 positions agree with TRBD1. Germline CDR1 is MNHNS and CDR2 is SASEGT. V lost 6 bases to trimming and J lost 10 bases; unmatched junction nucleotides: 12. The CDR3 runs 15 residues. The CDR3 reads CASRRQTGMGSPLHF. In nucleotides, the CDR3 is TGTGCCAGCAGAAGACAGACAGGGATGGGCTCACCCCTCCACTTT.

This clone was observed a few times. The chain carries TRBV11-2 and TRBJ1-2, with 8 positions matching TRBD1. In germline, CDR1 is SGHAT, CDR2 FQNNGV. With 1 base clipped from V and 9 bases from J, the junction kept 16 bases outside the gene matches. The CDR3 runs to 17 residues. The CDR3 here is CASSLVAPDRGASRYTF. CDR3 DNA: TGTGCCAGCAGCTTAGTAGCCCCCGACAGGGGTGCAAGTCGCTACACCTTC. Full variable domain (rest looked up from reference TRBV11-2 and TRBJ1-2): EAGVAQSPRYKIIEKRQSVAFWCNPISGHATLYWYQQILGQGPKLLIQFQNNGVVDDSQLPKDRFSAERLKGVDSTLKIQPAKLEDSAVYLCASSLVAPDRGASRYTFGSGTRLTVV.